The count of the clone carrying this T cell receptor (beta chain) is one. Each subset's genomic DNA was split evenly across several immunoSEQ plates. Source study methods: In the immunoSEQ data, sequences were junction-only and lacked quality scores, so filtering differed. Sequencing was performed with immunoSEQ multiplex PCR; in TCRdb, only in-frame clones are kept and a portion is missing. That table is the source of V, J and clone size, and D and trimming were worked out from the DNA. The top ten clones hold 8% to 13% of a sample with around 200,000 clones, around 63% of them seen once. This sample is part of a study of shared clonotypes between healthy human individuals. Study-level information: Each donor's CD4 naive and CD4 memory cells filled three plates apiece, CD8 naive two, and CD8 memory one.

Germline V CDR1 and CDR2: SGDLS, YYNGEE. This CDR3 has 16 amino acids. V was cut by 0 bases and J by 4 bases, with 14 bases left in between. This sequence originates from a man aged 30-40 years in good health. The specimen was memory CD4+ T cells sorted from blood. Subset defined: CD45RA-negative fraction. The chain couples TRBV9 to TRBJ2-1, with D hard to call. The CDR3 DNA reads as TGTGCCAGCAGCGTAGTAATCGGGCAGGATTACAATGAGCAGTTCTTC. This encodes CASSVVIGQDYNEQFF. Combining the CDR3 with reference TRBV9 and TRBJ2-1 gives the whole variable domain DSGVTQTPKHLITATGQRVTLRCSPRSGDLSVYWYQQSLDQGLQFLIQYYNGEERAKGNILERFSAQQFPDLHSELNLSSLELGDSALYFCASSVVIGQDYNEQFFGPGTRLTVL.